What follows are 18 T cell receptor beta chains derived from one specimen sequenced in a study of cytomegalovirus exposure and HLA in healthy donors. The data were produced by immunoSEQ multiplex PCR, yet TCRdb's version contains in-frame clones alone and is incomplete. The table has approximately 260,000 clones, approximately 83% seen once. Sequencing was carried out using PBMCs. The source of these receptors is a woman younger than 45 in good health and CMV-seropositive.

The chain combines TRBV5-4 with TRBJ2-1, with a tentative D call TRBD2 (5 bases). Germline V gene sequence: CDR1 SGHNT, CDR2 YYREEE (reference sequence). The CDR3 sequence is 14 residues long. V lost 0 bases, J lost 8 bases, and 12 bases lay in between. DNA for the CDR3: TGTGCCAGCAGCTTGGGGGGAGAGCACGATGAGCAGTTCTTC. This gives the protein CASSLGGEHDEQFF.

This chain links TRBV27 with TRBJ2-1; 8 nucleotides line up with TRBD2. This CDR3 region has 14 residues. J gave up 6 bases and V 5 bases, and 6 bases lay outside the gene matches. In germline, CDR1 is MNHEY, CDR2 SMNVEV (reference sequence). The CDR3 protein is CASSPGGASNEQFF. In DNA, the CDR3 is TGTGCCAGCAGTCCGGGGGGGGCTTCCAATGAGCAGTTCTTC.

The chain couples TRBV9 to TRBJ2-2, with TRBD2 identical over 7 bases. The CDR3 has 19 amino acids. Germline CDR1 and CDR2: SGDLS and YYNGEE. Trimming took 4 bases from V and 5 from J; bases not matched to a gene: 20. The CDR3 reads CASSHIPLIGGSGTGELFF. The DNA of the CDR3 is TGTGCCAGCAGCCATATCCCCCTAATCGGCGGGAGTGGTACCGGGGAGCTGTTTTTT.

The V call is TRBV5-4, the J call TRBJ1-2; 7 bases line up with TRBD1. Germline CDR1 SGHNT, CDR2 YYREEE (reference sequence). Trimming at V came to 4 bases and at J to 6 bases, leaving 6 bases not matched to a gene. The length of the CDR3 is 13 residues. In DNA, the CDR3 is TGTGCCAGCAGCATTGACAGGGACGATGGCTACACCTTC. It specifies CASSIDRDDGYTF.

V gene TRBV6-5 combines with J gene TRBJ1-1, with D possibly being TRBD1 (5 bases). Looked up from germline, CDR1 is MNHEY and CDR2 is SVGAGI. This CDR3 spans 13 amino acids. With 5 bases removed from V and 11 bases from J, the gap between germline ends came to 18 bases. CDR3 in amino acids: CASSRGGLDGAFF. The CDR3 nucleotides read TGTGCCAGCAGTCGCGGGGGGTTAGATGGGGCTTTCTTT.

The genes are TRBV28 and TRBJ1-4, with 8 bases identical to TRBD1. V trimming: 5 bases; J trimming: 8 bases; junction bases outside the gene matches: 7. CDR3 size: 14 residues. The germline V gene encodes CDR1 MDHEN and CDR2 SYDVKM. CDR3 coding DNA: TGTGCCAGCAGTAGGACAGGGTTAAACGAAAAACTGTTTTTT. Encoded protein: CASSRTGLNEKLFF. The full variable domain, with the rest looked up from reference TRBV28 and TRBJ1-4, is DVKVTQSSRYLVKRTGEKVFLECVQDMDHENMFWYRQDPGLGLRLIYFSYDVKMKEKGDIPEGYSVSREKKERFSLILESASTNQTSMYLCASSRTGLNEKLFFGSGTQLSVL.

V gene TRBV6-1 combines with J gene TRBJ1-3; D is undetermined. Germline loops: CDR1 MNHNS, CDR2 SASEGT. Trimming removed 1 base at V and 0 bases at J, with 7 bases between. This CDR3 comprises 15 residues. The CDR3 nucleotides are TGTGCCAGCAGTGAAGGGAGGATCTCTGGAAACACCATATATTTT. It specifies CASSEGRISGNTIYF.

This sequence joins TRBV5-1 and TRBJ1-2, with D uncertain. This CDR3 is built from 15 residues. V lost 0 bases to trimming and J lost 3 bases, with 12 bases between them. Germline V lookup: CDR1 SGHRS, CDR2 YFSETQ. CDR3 sequence (DNA): TGCGCCAGCAGCTTGGGCACCCATGGAGACTATGGCTACACCTTC. Its translation is CASSLGTHGDYGYTF.

This clone was recorded once. The chain is built from TRBV7-9 and TRBJ2-3; a possible D gene is TRBD2 (6 bases). With 5 bases removed from V and 6 bases from J, the gap between germline ends came to 21 bases. Per the germline V gene, CDR1 is SEHNR and CDR2 is FQNEAQ (reference sequence). The CDR3 has 16 amino acids. In DNA form, the CDR3 reads TGTGCCAGCAGCCTGGGAGGACTCCGTCGGGCGGATACGCAGTATTTT. Residues: CASSLGGLRRADTQYF.

The rearrangement uses TRBV7-9 and TRBJ2-3, with D hard to call. The CDR3 extends over 17 amino acids. Trimming stripped 1 base from V and 2 bases from J, with 16 bases between. Germline V gene lookup returns CDR1 SEHNR and CDR2 FQNEAQ (reference sequence). Here the CDR3 DNA reads TGTGCCAGCAGCTTAGGTAGCCGATCCGCGAACACAGATACGCAGTATTTT. It specifies CASSLGSRSANTDTQYF.

The rearrangement joins TRBV6-6 to TRBJ1-4, with a tentative D call TRBD1 (5 bases). The CDR3 is 14 amino acids. The ends were cut back, 5 bases at V and 16 bases at J, with 23 bases in the middle. The germline V gene encodes CDR1 MNHNY and CDR2 SVGAGI (reference sequence). The CDR3: CASSTSRVVSSRFF. CDR3 nucleotides: TGTGCCAGCAGTACCTCCAGGGTGGTTTCAAGTAGGTTTTTT.

V usage is TRBV27 and J usage is TRBJ2-3, with D possibly being TRBD1 (5 bases). V was trimmed by 5 bases and J by 2 bases, leaving 14 bases between them. The CDR3 covers 15 residues. Germline loops: CDR1 MNHEY, CDR2 SMNVEV (reference sequence). The chain's CDR3 is CASSVREGATDTQYF. CDR3 nucleotide sequence: TGTGCCAGCAGTGTGAGAGAAGGGGCCACAGATACGCAGTATTTT.

This clone was seen more than once but under ten times. V and J are TRBV5-1 and TRBJ2-7, with TRBD1 matching over 8 bases. V lost 0 bases, J lost 5 bases, and 10 bases stayed unmatched. The length of the CDR3 is 16 residues. Germline-derived CDR1 and CDR2 are SGHRS and YFSETQ. The DNA for the CDR3 is TGCGCCAGCAGCTTGGGTCGGACAGGGAGAGGAGACGAGCAGTACTTC. Amino acid sequence: CASSLGRTGRGDEQYF.

This chain links TRBV28 with TRBJ1-2; unclear D gene. V dropped 7 bases and J dropped 4 bases, with 16 bases sitting between them. The CDR3 totals 14 residues. Germline-derived CDR1 and CDR2 are MDHEN and SYDVKM. The chain's CDR3 is CASTRTDMGYGYTF. The CDR3 DNA reads TGTGCCAGCACTCGGACTGATATGGGCTATGGCTACACCTTC.

The chain joins TRBV7-8 to TRBJ1-2; no firm D call. The CDR3 has 17 residues. Germline CDR1 reads SGHVS; CDR2 reads FQNEAQ. V gave up 1 base and J gave up 4 bases, with 19 bases separating them. CDR3 in DNA: TGTGCCAGCAGCTTAGGTGTATTTGAGGGCCAACTCTATGGCTACACCTTC. Protein sequence: CASSLGVFEGQLYGYTF.

The chain uses TRBV7-9 and TRBJ2-7; 11 bases line up with TRBD1. Germline CDR1 SEHNR, CDR2 FQNEAQ (reference sequence). This CDR3 has 17 amino acids. Germline trimming cut 2 bases from V and 4 bases from J; bases unmatched to any gene: 10. The CDR3 spells CASSLYVGQGAVYEQYF. The CDR3 region has the DNA TGTGCCAGCAGCTTATATGTCGGACAGGGGGCAGTGTACGAGCAGTACTTC.

The chain combines TRBV9 with TRBJ1-2, with a possible D match to TRBD1 (5 bases). The CDR3 loop spans 12 amino acids. Between the trimmed V and J ends, which lost 7 bases and 8 bases, there was a span of 15 bases. Looked up from germline, CDR1 is SGDLS and CDR2 is YYNGEE. CDR3: CASWGGEGGYTF. CDR3 in DNA: TGTGCCAGCTGGGGCGGGGAAGGGGGCTACACCTTC.

The chain recombines TRBV19 with TRBJ2-3, with 8 nucleotides matching TRBD2. Per the germline V gene, CDR1 is LNHDA and CDR2 is SQIVND (reference sequence). This CDR3 comprises 16 residues. The V segment lost 5 bases and the J segment 4 bases; nucleotides outside the gene matches: 11. As DNA, the CDR3 is TGTGCCAGTAGTCGTCTTCGGAGCGGGAGTTCAGATACGCAGTATTTT. Translating it yields CASSRLRSGSSDTQYF.